This TCR beta chain was captured by sequencing in a study of CD8 T cells in Susac syndrome. After removal of 3 bases from V and 6 bases from J, the junction contained 10 bases not matched to a gene. The CDR3 covers 16 residues. Per the germline V gene, CDR1 is MNHEY and CDR2 is SMNVEV (reference sequence). TCR beta sequences were obtained from blood CD8+ and CD4+ T cells. Negative isolation yielded the CD8+ and CD4+ T cells, while FACS enriched the TEMRA cells. RNA, at about 0.45 to 1 ug, was reverse transcribed with random hexamers. Multiplex immunoSEQ PCR targeted 54 Vbeta and 13 Jbeta TCR beta segments. TCRdb re-analysed the immunoSEQ multiplex PCR reads in MiXCR, keeping a single row per CDR3 protein. The sample lists a few hundred thousand distinct CDR3 sequences, around 85% occurring once. Turning to this clonotype: Its antigen is not identified.

Study-level results: It was acknowledged in the study that its TCR sequencing and HLA analysis involved a relatively small number of individuals.

The rearrangement joins TRBV27 to TRBJ2-1; 8 bases line up with TRBD1. Sequencing was done on a sample of CD8+ T cells from PBMCs. The TCR was taken from a human donor with multiple sclerosis. For the CDR3, the DNA is TGTGCCAGCAGTTTCCTCGGACAGGGTATCTTCAATGAGCAGTTCTTC. Translation: CASSFLGQGIFNEQFF.